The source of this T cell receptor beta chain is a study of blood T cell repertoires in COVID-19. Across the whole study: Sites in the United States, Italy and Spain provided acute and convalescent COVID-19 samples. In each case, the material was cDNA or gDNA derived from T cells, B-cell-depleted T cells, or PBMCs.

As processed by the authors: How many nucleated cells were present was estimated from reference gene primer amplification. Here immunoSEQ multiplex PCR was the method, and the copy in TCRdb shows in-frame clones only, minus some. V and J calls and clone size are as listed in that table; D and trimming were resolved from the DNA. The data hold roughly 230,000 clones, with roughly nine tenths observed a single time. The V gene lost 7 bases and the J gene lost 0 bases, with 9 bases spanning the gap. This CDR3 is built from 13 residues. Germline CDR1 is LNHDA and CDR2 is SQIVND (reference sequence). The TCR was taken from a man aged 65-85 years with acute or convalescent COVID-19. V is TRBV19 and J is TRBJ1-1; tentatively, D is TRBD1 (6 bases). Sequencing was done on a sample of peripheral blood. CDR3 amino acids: CASKDRLNTEAFF. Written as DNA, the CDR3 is TGTGCCAGTAAGGACAGATTGAACACTGAAGCTTTCTTT.